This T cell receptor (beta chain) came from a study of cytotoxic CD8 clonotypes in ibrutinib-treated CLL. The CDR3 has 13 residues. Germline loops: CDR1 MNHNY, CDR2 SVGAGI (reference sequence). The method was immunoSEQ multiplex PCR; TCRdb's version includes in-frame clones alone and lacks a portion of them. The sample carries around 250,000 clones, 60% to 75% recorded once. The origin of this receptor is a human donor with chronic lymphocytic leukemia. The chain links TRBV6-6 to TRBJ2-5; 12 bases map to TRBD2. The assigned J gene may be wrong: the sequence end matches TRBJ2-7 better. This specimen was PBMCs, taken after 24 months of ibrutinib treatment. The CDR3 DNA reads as TGTGCCAGTCTAGCGGGAGGGTCCTACGAGCAGTACTTC. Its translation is CASLAGGSYEQYF.